This T cell receptor beta chain appears in the sequencing data of a study of T-cell memory formation after mild COVID-19. Study details: The two donors had largely donor-specific TCR clusters.

Constant-segment primers were used for 5'RACE, and the resulting TCR alpha and TCR beta cDNA libraries carried sample barcodes and UMIs. TCRdb reprocessed the 5' RACE reads via MiXCR and lists one record per CDR3 protein. The sample includes hundreds of thousands of distinct CDR3 sequences, 14% of them seen just once. Broader study findings: Clones contracting across day 15 to 85 had a balanced CD4/CD8 profile; later expanding clones leaned CD4+.

The CDR3 is made up of 13 amino acids. The V gene's germline CDR1 is MRHNA and CDR2 SNTAGT. Trimming removed 4 bases from V and 5 bases from J, with 9 bases in between. The table lists this clonotype with a few counts. Its antigen is unidentified. This sequence was found in a man between 18 and 35 years old who had mild COVID-19 (a few samples of this study predate the infection). Cell type and time point are not known. Specimen: PBMCs or a T cell subset sorted from them (not recorded which). The chain is built from TRBV6-4 and TRBJ1-5; D remains ambiguous. CDR3 loop: CASSAEEDQPQHF. The CDR3 DNA reads TGTGCCAGCAGTGCGGAGGAGGATCAGCCCCAGCATTTT.